This T cell receptor beta chain was sequenced during a study of shared clonotypes between healthy human individuals. For the study at large: Three plates each covered CD4 naive and memory; CD8 naive two, CD8 memory one.

The naive CD8 population came from CD45RO-negative cells selected for CCR7, without terminally differentiated effector memory CD45RA+ cells. The authors ran the assay at deep level. The DNA input per sorted-subset replicate PCR was about 220 ng, corresponding to some 33,000 T cell genomes. Only in-frame clones appear in the TCRdb table, and some are missing; sequencing was by immunoSEQ multiplex PCR. The sample consists of around 600,000 clones, approximately 95% of them appearing once. Germline V lookup: CDR1 LGHNA, CDR2 YNFKEQ. Trimming removed 1 base from V and 1 base from J; junction bases left unmatched: 2. The CDR3 totals 15 residues.

The chain couples TRBV4-2 to TRBJ2-7, with 9 bases aligning to TRBD1. This TCR was sampled from a woman aged 25 to 39 in good health. Specimen: naive CD8+ T cells sorted from blood. The CDR3, as DNA: TGTGCCAGCAGCCAAGGGACAGGGGAATCCTACGAGCAGTACTTC. This translates into CASSQGTGESYEQYF.